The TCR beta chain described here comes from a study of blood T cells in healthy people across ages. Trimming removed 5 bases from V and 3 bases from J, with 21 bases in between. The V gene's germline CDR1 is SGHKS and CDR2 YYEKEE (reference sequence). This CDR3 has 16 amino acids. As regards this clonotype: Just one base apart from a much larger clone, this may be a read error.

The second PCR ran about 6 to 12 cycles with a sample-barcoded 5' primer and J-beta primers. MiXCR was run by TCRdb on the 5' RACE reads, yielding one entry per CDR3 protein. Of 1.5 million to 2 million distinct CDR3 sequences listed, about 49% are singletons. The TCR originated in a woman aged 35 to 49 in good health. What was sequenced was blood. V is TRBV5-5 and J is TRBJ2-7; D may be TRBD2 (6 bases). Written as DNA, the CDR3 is TGTGCCAGCAGGCCCTGGGTAGCGGTAAAGAACTACGAGCAGTACTTC. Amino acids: CASRPWVAVKNYEQYF. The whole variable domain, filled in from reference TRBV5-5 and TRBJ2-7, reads DAGVTQSPTHLIKTRGQQVTLRCSPISGHKSVSWYQQVLGQGPQFIFQYYEKEERGRGNFPDRFSARQFPNYSSELNVNALLLGDSALYLCASRPWVAVKNYEQYFGPGTRLTVT.